This section outlines one TCR beta chain sequence together with its context. Its antigen is currently unknown. The V end was cut by 3 bases, the J end by 3 bases, with 12 bases between. Germline CDR1 LNHDA, CDR2 SQIVND (reference sequence). The CDR3 is 14 residues long. Sequencing was performed with immunoSEQ multiplex PCR; in TCRdb, only in-frame clones are kept and a portion is missing. Of approximately 150,000 clones in the sample, less than 85% are singletons; the top ten hold around 25%. This record belongs to a study of radiation and T cells in renal cell carcinoma. General study points: In blood, top tumor clones expanded by 2 weeks, shrinking by 4. Pretreatment tumor biopsies were lacking, so baseline clonotypes are unknown.

Time point described: baseline pretreatment blood. Documented treatment: 15 Gy SBRT to primary tumor, nephrectomy 4 weeks later. Blood was sampled at baseline, 2 weeks and 4 weeks after SBRT. The patient's renal cell carcinoma had clear cell pathology. This TCR came from a woman in her fifties or sixties with renal cell carcinoma. The sequencing here drew on blood, taken from a patient whose treatment included radiotherapy and nephrectomy. The chain couples TRBV19 to TRBJ2-7; possibly TRBD1 for D (5 bases). CDR3 in amino acids: CASSITTVNYEQYF. The CDR3 DNA reads TGTGCCAGTAGTATCACGACAGTTAACTACGAGCAGTACTTC.